A selection of T cell receptor beta chains follows, all from one sample in a study of CD8+CD57+ T cells in acquired aplastic anemia. Via MiXCR, TCRdb re-called the reads, giving one row per CDR3 protein. The table records under 350,000 distinct CDR3 sequences, about three fifths of them present only once. The sequencing input was sorted CD4+, CD8+, or CD8+CD57+ T cells (not recorded which) from PBMCs. Receptors originate from a human donor with aplastic anemia. CDR3s include the opening cysteine and the closing phenylalanine or tryptophan. Fields, in order: J gene, clone size, D gene, V gene, CDR3 protein, CDR3 DNA. A D gene is named only where the DNA matches it firmly. Expanded clones are given a class, and other clones once, few, many or no size at all.

J: TRBJ1-1; size: .; D: .; V: TRBV29-1; CDR3: CSALDKHTEAFF; DNA: TGCAGCGCCCTCGACAAACACACTGAAGCTTTCTTT
J: TRBJ1-5; size: .; D: .; V: TRBV9; CDR3: CASSVYGDRSQPQHF; DNA: TGTGCCAGCAGCGTATATGGGGATCGGAGTCAGCCCCAGCATTTT
J: TRBJ2-6; size: .; D: .; V: TRBV19; CDR3: CASTGGGAGANVLTF; DNA: TGTGCCAGTACGGGAGGGGGCGCTGGGGCCAACGTCCTGACTTTC
J: TRBJ2-7; size: .; D: .; V: TRBV25-1; CDR3: CASSEYLSDRARVEQYF; DNA: TGTGCCAGCAGTGAATATTTGTCGGACCGCGCCCGAGTCGAGCAGTACTTC
J: TRBJ2-3; size: .; D: .; V: TRBV7-2; CDR3: CASSKRTGATSGTDTQYF; DNA: TGTGCCAGCAGCAAAAGGACAGGGGCTACTAGCGGTACAGATACGCAGTATTTT
J: TRBJ2-1; size: .; D: TRBD2; V: TRBV2; CDR3: CASSLGLVRGNEQLF; DNA: TGTGCCAGCAGTCTGGGACTAGTACGTGGTAATGAGCAGCTCTTC
J: TRBJ2-2; size: many; D: .; V: TRBV27; CDR3: CASSFEVNTGELFF; DNA: TGTGCCAGCAGTTTTGAGGTTAACACCGGGGAGCTGTTTTTT
J: TRBJ1-1; size: .; D: .; V: TRBV5-1; CDR3: CASSLAVAGSEAFF; DNA: TGCGCCAGCAGCTTGGCCGTGGCAGGGAGTGAAGCTTTCTTT
J: TRBJ1-5; size: .; D: .; V: TRBV6-1; CDR3: CASKGLAVQHF; DNA: TGTGCCAGCAAGGGCCTAGCGGTACAGCATTTT
J: TRBJ2-3; size: .; D: TRBD2; V: TRBV12-3/TRBV12-4; CDR3: CASSTSGGASTDTQYF; DNA: TGTGCCAGCAGCACCAGCGGGGGGGCCTCCACAGATACGCAGTATTTT
J: TRBJ2-1; size: .; D: .; V: TRBV20-1; CDR3: CSASWRINNEQFF; DNA: TGCAGTGCTAGTTGGAGAATTAACAATGAGCAGTTCTTC
J: TRBJ1-1; size: .; D: TRBD1; V: TRBV19; CDR3: CASRPGQGIGTEAFF; DNA: TGTGCCAGTAGGCCGGGACAGGGAATCGGCACTGAAGCTTTCTTT
J: TRBJ2-1; size: once; D: .; V: TRBV25-1; CDR3: CASFGRGRASYNEQFF; DNA: TGTGCCAGCTTTGGCAGGGGGAGGGCCTCCTACAATGAGCAGTTCTTC
J: TRBJ2-5; size: .; D: .; V: TRBV29-1; CDR3: CSVEVGTRGKTQYF; DNA: TGCAGCGTTGAGGTCGGCACCAGGGGCAAGACCCAGTACTTC
J: TRBJ2-5; size: many; D: .; V: TRBV20-1; CDR3: CSAERDTQETQYF; DNA: TGCAGTGCCGAGCGGGACACACAAGAGACCCAGTACTTC
J: TRBJ2-3; size: .; D: .; V: TRBV6-5; CDR3: CASRPRQVTDTQYF; DNA: TGTGCCAGCAGGCCCCGGCAGGTCACAGATACGCAGTATTTT
J: TRBJ1-5; size: .; D: .; V: TRBV20-1; CDR3: CSARLGEPQHF; DNA: TGCAGTGCTAGGTTGGGCGAGCCCCAGCATTTT